Below are 15 T cell receptor beta chains sequenced from a single sample in a study of T cell repertoires in cytomegalovirus infection (dated by TCRdb to about 2019). The data were produced on an Illumina HiSeq 1500. The public reads were reanalyzed by TCRdb: fastp trimming at Q25, MiXCR alignment, in-frame beta chains only. Rows merge per CDR3 protein into single entries with the most common DNA and genes. The sample contains some 700,000 distinct CDR3 sequences, approximately 34% of them found a single time. Around 2.6% of the sample is held by the ten biggest clonotypes. Sample: PBMCs. Every receptor here comes from a human donor in good health (CMV status not recorded). Some clones in this sample may be carry-over from other donors' samples.

This clonotype showed up just a few times. The chain uses TRBV4-1 and TRBJ1-5, with D perhaps matching TRBD1 (5 bases). CDR1 and CDR2 (germline): MGHRA, YSYEKL. Trimming removed 4 bases from V and 2 bases from J, with 15 bases in between. This CDR3 has 16 residues. The CDR3 here is CASSRTMGGGNQPQHF. The CDR3 nucleotides read TGCGCCAGCAGCCGAACCATGGGGGGTGGCAATCAGCCCCAGCATTTT.

The chain carries TRBV28 and TRBJ1-4; D not certain. Germline lookup yields CDR1 MDHEN and CDR2 SYDVKM. The CDR3 extends over 14 amino acids. The germline V and J ends were trimmed by 5 bases and 7 bases, with 14 bases remaining between them. CDR3 in DNA: TGTGCCAGCAGTCCCTCGGGGATGAGTGAAAAACTGTTTTTT. Translating it yields CASSPSGMSEKLFF.

This clonotype appeared a few times. The J gene is TRBJ1-1, the V gene TRBV6-1; D is ambiguous. The CDR3 consists of 11 residues. The V end lost 10 bases, the J end lost 5 bases, and 11 bases lay between the germline ends. Germline V CDR1 and CDR2: MNHNS, SASEGT. CDR3 protein: CANKKETEAFF. CDR3 nucleotide sequence: TGTGCCAACAAGAAGGAAACTGAAGCTTTCTTT.

The chain recombines TRBV6-5 with TRBJ2-7; weak D call: TRBD1 (6 bases). Per germline, CDR1 MNHEY and CDR2 SVGAGI. V dropped 4 bases and J dropped 6 bases, with 16 bases sitting between them. CDR3 length: 14 amino acids. CDR3 protein: CASSSQGSGPEQYF. Written as DNA, the CDR3 is TGTGCCAGCAGTTCCCAGGGGAGTGGGCCCGAGCAGTACTTC.

This clonotype came up a few times. The rearrangement links TRBV27 to TRBJ2-5; D is ambiguous. Trimming took 6 bases from V and 3 from J, leaving 11 bases between them. This CDR3 is built from 13 residues. CDR1 is MNHEY, CDR2 SMNVEV, per germline (reference sequence). The CDR3 reads CASSRLSEETQYF. The CDR3 coding sequence is TGTGCCAGCAGCCGCCTATCGGAAGAGACCCAGTACTTC.

This clonotype has a single count. The CDR3 does not close with the conserved phenylalanine or tryptophan, likely indicating a read error. V and J are TRBV19 and TRBJ1-2; a weak D match, TRBD1 (5 bases). The V and J ends lost 8 bases and 2 bases respectively, with 15 bases between them. Germline assignment: CDR1 LNHDA and CDR2 SQIVND (reference sequence). This CDR3 contains 14 residues. CDR3 amino acids: CASSKGRENYGYTL. CDR3 in DNA: TGTGCCAGTTCGAAGGGACGGGAAAACTATGGCTACACCTTA.

This chain connects TRBV24-1 to TRBJ2-7, with D perhaps matching TRBD1 (5 bases). V was shortened by 0 bases and J by 6 bases, with 5 bases between the two germline ends. This CDR3 comprises 12 residues. Germline-derived CDR1 and CDR2 are KGHDR and SFDVKD. The CDR3 nucleotides are TGTGCCACCAGTGATTTGCAGGGCGAGCAGTACTTC. Protein: CATSDLQGEQYF.

Only a few counts were recorded for this clonotype. The chain recombines TRBV7-4 with TRBJ2-7, with 8 bases identical to TRBD2. This CDR3 contains 18 residues. CDR1 is SGHVT and CDR2 is SQSDAQ in the germline V gene. J was trimmed by 1 base and V by 4 bases; bases with no gene match: 15. The CDR3 protein is CASSSGGSSGLPSYEQYF. The CDR3, as DNA: TGTGCCAGCAGCTCTGGGGGTTCTAGCGGGTTGCCTTCCTACGAGCAGTACTTC.

This clonotype was detected only a few times. The chain couples TRBV7-2 to TRBJ2-5, with D tentatively TRBD1 or TRBD2 (5 bases each). V was trimmed by 2 bases and J by 5 bases, leaving 12 bases between them. Germline V gene data show CDR1 as SGHTA and CDR2 as FQGNSA. The CDR3 has 14 residues. The CDR3 spells CASSLRQRYETQYF. CDR3 DNA sequence: TGTGCCAGCAGCTTACGACAGCGGTATGAGACCCAGTACTTC.

This clonotype was found a few times. The chain links TRBV19 to TRBJ2-3; 8 bases line up with TRBD2. The germline gives CDR1 LNHDA, CDR2 SQIVND (reference sequence). Germline trimming cut 7 bases from V and 4 bases from J; bases unmatched to any gene: 13. CDR3 length: 16 amino acids. The CDR3 DNA is TGTGCCAGTACCACCCCTAGCGGGTTTGGGGCAGATACGCAGTATTTT. Protein: CASTTPSGFGADTQYF.

This clonotype was picked up a small number of times. V is TRBV7-9 and J is TRBJ2-7; D possibly corresponds to TRBD1 (5 bases). The germline CDR1 and CDR2 sequences are SEHNR and FQNEAQ (reference sequence). Trimming shortened V by 5 bases and J by 1 base, and 9 bases separated the two germline ends. The CDR3 consists of 13 residues. Here the CDR3 DNA reads TGTGCCAGCAGCAGGGCAGGGTCCTACGAGCAGTACTTC. This sequence encodes CASSRAGSYEQYF.

The chain has TRBV6-5 and TRBJ2-1, with 11 bases aligning to TRBD2. Germline CDR1 MNHEY, CDR2 SVGAGI. This CDR3 spans 16 amino acids. The junction had 10 bases not matched to a gene; V was cut back by 5 bases and J by 7 bases. The CDR3 reads CASSPLLAGENNEQFF. In DNA, the CDR3 is TGTGCCAGCAGTCCCTTACTAGCGGGGGAGAATAATGAGCAGTTCTTC.

V is TRBV6-5 and J is TRBJ2-1, with D tentatively TRBD1 or TRBD2 (5 bases each). This CDR3 comprises 15 residues. Trimming stripped 3 bases from V and 7 bases from J, with 16 bases between. CDR1 is MNHEY, CDR2 SVGAGI, per germline. CDR3 region: CASSYEGRARNEQFF. In DNA form, the CDR3 reads TGTGCCAGCAGTTATGAGGGGCGCGCTAGGAATGAGCAGTTCTTC.

This chain connects TRBV7-6 to TRBJ1-4; no clear D gene. This CDR3 is 16 amino acids long. Between the trimmed V and J ends, which lost 1 base and 0 bases, there was a span of 9 bases. CDR1 is SGHVS, CDR2 FNYEAQ, per germline. The CDR3 region is CASSLGGSATNEKLFF. The CDR3 DNA sequence: TGTGCCAGCAGCTTAGGAGGCAGCGCAACTAATGAAAAACTGTTTTTT. The variable domain in full, completed from reference TRBV7-6 and TRBJ1-4, reads GAGVSQSPRYKVTKRGQDVALRCDPISGHVSLYWYRQALGQGPEFLTYFNYEAQQDKSGLPNDRFSAERPEGSISTLTIQRTEQRDSAMYRCASSLGGSATNEKLFFGSGTQLSVL.

The CDR3 coding sequence is TGTGCCATCAGTGAGTCAGGGGGGGCAACTGGAAACACCATATATTTT. Its protein is CAISESGGATGNTIYF. The chain combines TRBV10-3 with TRBJ1-3, with TRBD1 as a possible D gene (6 bases). Trimming removed 0 bases from V and 2 bases from J, with 11 bases in between. The length of the CDR3 is 16 residues. Germline CDR1 reads ENHRY; CDR2 reads SYGVKD.